The next 8 T cell receptor beta chains were all read from a single sample in a study of blood T cell repertoires in COVID-19. TCRdb's table, derived via immunoSEQ multiplex PCR, lists solely in-frame clones and lacks some. The table shows some 44,000 clones, with around nine tenths occurring only once. Source material: peripheral blood. The receptors originated from a human donor in a cohort sampled during active COVID-19.

The chain combines TRBV30 with TRBJ2-2; 8 bases align to TRBD1. The germline gives CDR1 GTSNPN, CDR2 SVGIG (reference sequence). The ends lost 4 bases at V and 7 bases at J; junction bases unmatched: 8. The CDR3 spans 14 residues. CDR3 region: CAWTLGQGSGELFF. The CDR3 DNA reads TGTGCCTGGACCCTTGGACAGGGCAGCGGGGAGCTGTTTTTT.

The chain employs TRBV5-1 and TRBJ1-1; TRBD1 matches at 7 bases. V shed 3 bases and J 10 bases; nucleotides not matched to a gene: 9. Germline assignment: CDR1 SGHRS and CDR2 YFSETQ. The CDR3 is 13 residues long. DNA of the CDR3: TGCGCCAGCAGCTCTTCCGGACAGGATCGAGCTTTCTTT. The encoded protein is CASSSSGQDRAFF.

The CDR3 DNA reads TGTGCCAGCAGCCGCATAGGGGACAGGGGAATATCGGAGACCCAGTACTTC. It yields the protein CASSRIGDRGISETQYF. V and J are TRBV5-8 and TRBJ2-5, with TRBD1 matching over 10 bases. The germline CDR1 and CDR2 sequences are SGHTS and YDEGEE. The CDR3 runs 17 residues. V shed 4 bases, J shed 5 bases, and the junction held 14 bases outside the gene matches.

Of note for this clone: The same CDR3 is also encoded by other DNA sequences in this sample. The CDR3 DNA reads TGTGCCAGCAGCTTGGGCCTAGCGGGGAGTGAGCAGTTCTTC. This codes for CASSLGLAGSEQFF. V and J are TRBV5-6 and TRBJ2-1; 9 nucleotides match TRBD2. The trim removed 0 bases at V and 9 bases at J, leaving 4 bases unmatched. The CDR3 sequence is 14 residues long. Germline V gene lookup returns CDR1 SGHDT and CDR2 YYEEEE.

The chain has TRBV5-1 and TRBJ1-2; D unresolved. Germline V gives CDR1 SGHRS, CDR2 YFSETQ. This CDR3 is built from 13 residues. V was pared by 3 bases and J by 8 bases, with 14 bases between. This CDR3 reads CASSSDPPGGYTF. The CDR3 DNA sequence: TGCGCCAGCAGCTCTGACCCCCCGGGGGGCTACACCTTC.

The V call is TRBV5-1, the J call TRBJ2-1; 9 bases align to TRBD1. J lost 9 bases, V lost 0 bases, and 7 bases had no gene match. Germline V CDR1 and CDR2: SGHRS, YFSETQ. The CDR3 consists of 15 residues. CDR3 region: CASSLAAGTGSEQFF. CDR3 nucleotides: TGCGCCAGCAGCTTGGCCGCCGGGACAGGGAGTGAGCAGTTCTTC. The entire variable domain, with the rest obtained from reference TRBV5-1 and TRBJ2-1, is as follows: KAGVTQTPRYLIKTRGQQVTLSCSPISGHRSVSWYQQTPGQGLQFLFEYFSETQRNKGNFPGRFSGRQFSNSRSEMNVSTLELGDSALYLCASSLAAGTGSEQFFGPGTRLTVL.

This clone was counted once. The chain carries TRBV2 and TRBJ1-6, with unresolved D. Per germline, CDR1 SNHLY and CDR2 FYNNEI. The V end lost 8 bases, the J end lost 4 bases, and 12 bases lay between the germline ends. The CDR3 contains 14 residues. The CDR3, as DNA: TGTGCCAGCTCCGCGGGGAATTATAATTCACCCCTCCACTTT. It encodes CASSAGNYNSPLHF.

The rearrangement joins TRBV10-3 to TRBJ2-3, with TRBD1 as a possible D gene (6 bases). Germline lookup yields CDR1 ENHRY and CDR2 SYGVKD. The CDR3 sequence is 17 residues long. V was shortened by 5 bases and J by 3 bases, with 21 bases between the two germline ends. The CDR3 DNA sequence: TGTGCCATCAGTCCCATTACAGGGTTTAAGACGACAGATACGCAGTATTTT. Translation: CAISPITGFKTTDTQYF.